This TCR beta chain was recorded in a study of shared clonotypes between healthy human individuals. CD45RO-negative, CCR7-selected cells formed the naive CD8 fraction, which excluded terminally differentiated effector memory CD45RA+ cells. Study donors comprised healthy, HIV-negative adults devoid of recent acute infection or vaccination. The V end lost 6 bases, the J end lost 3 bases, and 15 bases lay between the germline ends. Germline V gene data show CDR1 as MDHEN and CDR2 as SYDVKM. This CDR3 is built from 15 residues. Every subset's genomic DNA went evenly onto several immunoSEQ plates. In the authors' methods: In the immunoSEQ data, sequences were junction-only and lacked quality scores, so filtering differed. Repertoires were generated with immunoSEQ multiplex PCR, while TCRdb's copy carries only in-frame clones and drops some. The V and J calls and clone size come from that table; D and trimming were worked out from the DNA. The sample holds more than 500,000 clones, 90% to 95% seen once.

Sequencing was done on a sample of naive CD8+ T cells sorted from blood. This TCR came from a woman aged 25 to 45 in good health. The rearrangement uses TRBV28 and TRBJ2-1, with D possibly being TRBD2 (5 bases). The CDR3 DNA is TGTGCCAGCAGCCCGGGGTGGCGCCACTACAATGAGCAGTTCTTC. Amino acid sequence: CASSPGWRHYNEQFF.